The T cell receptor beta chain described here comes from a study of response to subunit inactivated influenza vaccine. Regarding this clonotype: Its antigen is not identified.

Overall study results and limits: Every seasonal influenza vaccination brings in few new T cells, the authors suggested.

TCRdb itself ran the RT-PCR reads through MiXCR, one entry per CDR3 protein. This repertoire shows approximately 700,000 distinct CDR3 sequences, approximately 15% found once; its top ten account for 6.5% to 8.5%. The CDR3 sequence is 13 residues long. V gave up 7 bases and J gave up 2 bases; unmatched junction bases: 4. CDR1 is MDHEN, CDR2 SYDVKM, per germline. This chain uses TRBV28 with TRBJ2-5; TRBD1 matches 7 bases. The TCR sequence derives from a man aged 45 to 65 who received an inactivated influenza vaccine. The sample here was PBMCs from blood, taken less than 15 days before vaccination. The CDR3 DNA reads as TGTGCCAGCATAGGGACAGAGCAAGAGACCCAGTACTTC. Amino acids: CASIGTEQETQYF. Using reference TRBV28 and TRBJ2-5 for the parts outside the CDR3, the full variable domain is DVKVTQSSRYLVKRTGEKVFLECVQDMDHENMFWYRQDPGLGLRLIYFSYDVKMKEKGDIPEGYSVSREKKERFSLILESASTNQTSMYLCASIGTEQETQYFGPGTRLLVL.